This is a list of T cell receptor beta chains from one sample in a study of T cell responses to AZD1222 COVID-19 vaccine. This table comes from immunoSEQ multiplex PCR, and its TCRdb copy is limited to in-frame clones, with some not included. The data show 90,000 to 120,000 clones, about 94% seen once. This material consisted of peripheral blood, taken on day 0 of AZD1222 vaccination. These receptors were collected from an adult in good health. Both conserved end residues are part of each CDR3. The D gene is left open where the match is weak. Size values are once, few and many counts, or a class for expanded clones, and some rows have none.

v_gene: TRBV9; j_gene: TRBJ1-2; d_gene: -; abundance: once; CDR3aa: CASSRSGTFDYGYTF; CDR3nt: TGTGCCAGCAGCAGAAGCGGGACATTCGACTATGGCTACACCTTC
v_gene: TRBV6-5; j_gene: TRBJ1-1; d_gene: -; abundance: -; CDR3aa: CASSSRGLTNTEAFF; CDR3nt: TGTGCCAGCAGCTCACGGGGACTCACGAACACTGAAGCTTTCTTT
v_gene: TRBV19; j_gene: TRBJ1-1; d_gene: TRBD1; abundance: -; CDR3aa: CASSITGGITEAFF; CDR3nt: TGTGCCAGTAGTATAACAGGGGGGATCACTGAAGCTTTCTTT
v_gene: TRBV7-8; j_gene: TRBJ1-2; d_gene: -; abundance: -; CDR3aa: CASSLSSQGGYTF; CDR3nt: TGTGCCAGCAGCTTATCGTCCCAAGGTGGCTACACCTTC
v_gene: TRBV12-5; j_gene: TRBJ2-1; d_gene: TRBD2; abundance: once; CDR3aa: CASGRGLADYNEQFF; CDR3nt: TGTGCTAGTGGCCGCGGACTAGCGGATTACAATGAGCAGTTCTTC
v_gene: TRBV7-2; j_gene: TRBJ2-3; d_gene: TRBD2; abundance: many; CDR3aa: CATSPGLAGPSTSTDTQYF; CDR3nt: TGTGCCACTTCCCCGGGACTAGCGGGCCCCTCTACTAGCACAGATACGCAGTATTTT
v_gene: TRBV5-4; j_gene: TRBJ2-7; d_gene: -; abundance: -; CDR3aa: CASSPRDRTYEQYF; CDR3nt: TGTGCCAGCAGCCCCCGGGACCGCACCTACGAGCAGTACTTC
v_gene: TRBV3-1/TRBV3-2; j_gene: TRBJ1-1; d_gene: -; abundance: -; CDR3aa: CASSQTGYTEAFF; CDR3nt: TGTGCCAGCAGCCAAACCGGGTACACTGAAGCTTTCTTT
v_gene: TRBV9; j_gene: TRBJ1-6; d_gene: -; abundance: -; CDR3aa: CASRGPGGFNSPLHF; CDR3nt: TGTGCCAGCAGGGGACCTGGGGGGTTTAATTCACCCCTCCACTTT
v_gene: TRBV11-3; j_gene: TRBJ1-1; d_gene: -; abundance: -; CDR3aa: CASSRHQGDTEAFF; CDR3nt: TGTGCCAGCAGCCGACACCAAGGGGACACTGAAGCTTTCTTT
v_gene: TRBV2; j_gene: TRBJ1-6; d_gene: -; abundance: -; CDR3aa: CASSEWVANSPLHF; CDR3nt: TGTGCCAGCAGTGAATGGGTAGCTAATTCACCCCTCCACTTT
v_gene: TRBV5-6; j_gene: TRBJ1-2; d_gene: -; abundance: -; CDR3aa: CASSLGAGRVNYTF; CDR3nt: TGTGCCAGCAGCTTGGGGGCTGGCAGAGTTAACTACACCTTC
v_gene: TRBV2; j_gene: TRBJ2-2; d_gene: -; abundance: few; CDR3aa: CASSEFLGSTGELFF; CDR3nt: TGTGCCAGCAGTGAATTCTTGGGGTCCACCGGGGAGCTGTTTTTT
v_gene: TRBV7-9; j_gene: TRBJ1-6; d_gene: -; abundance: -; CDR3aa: CASSFQSPDRPLHF; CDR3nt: TGTGCCAGCAGCTTTCAGAGCCCCGATAGGCCCCTCCACTTT
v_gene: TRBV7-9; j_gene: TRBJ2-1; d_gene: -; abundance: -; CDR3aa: CASSLDYHRHNEQFF; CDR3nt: TGTGCCAGCAGCTTAGACTATCATAGGCACAATGAGCAGTTCTTC
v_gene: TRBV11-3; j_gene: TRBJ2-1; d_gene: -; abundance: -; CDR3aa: CASSSRGKSSYNEQFF; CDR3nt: TGTGCCAGCAGCTCCCGCGGGAAGAGCTCCTACAATGAGCAGTTCTTC
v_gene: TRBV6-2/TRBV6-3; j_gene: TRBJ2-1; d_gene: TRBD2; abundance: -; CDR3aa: CASSPSGRDYNEQFF; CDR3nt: TGTGCCAGCAGTCCAAGCGGGAGGGACTACAATGAGCAGTTCTTC
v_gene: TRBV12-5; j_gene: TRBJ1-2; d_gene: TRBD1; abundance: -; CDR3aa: CASRAGTDYGYTF; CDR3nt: TGTGCTAGCAGAGCCGGGACAGACTATGGCTACACCTTC
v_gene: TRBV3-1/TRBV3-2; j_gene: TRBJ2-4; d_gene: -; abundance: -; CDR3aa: CASSQTGVGRNIQYF; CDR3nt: TGTGCCAGCAGCCAGACGGGGGTTGGGCGAAACATTCAGTACTTC
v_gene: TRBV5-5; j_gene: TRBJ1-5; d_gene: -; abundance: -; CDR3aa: CASSLAGRADVQPQHF; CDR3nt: TGTGCCAGCAGCTTGGCGGGGAGGGCTGACGTTCAGCCCCAGCATTTT
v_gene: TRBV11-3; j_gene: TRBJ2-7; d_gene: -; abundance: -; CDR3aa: CASSPESSYEQYF; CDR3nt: TGTGCCAGCAGCCCCGAGAGCTCCTACGAGCAGTACTTC
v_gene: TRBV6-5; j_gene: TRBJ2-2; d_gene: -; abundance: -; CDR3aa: CATRPKITGELFF; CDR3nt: TGTGCCACCCGACCCAAAATCACCGGGGAGCTGTTTTTT
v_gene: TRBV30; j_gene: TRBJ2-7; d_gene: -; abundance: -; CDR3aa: CAWSVLDSPYEQYF; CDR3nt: TGTGCCTGGAGTGTACTCGACAGTCCCTACGAGCAGTACTTC
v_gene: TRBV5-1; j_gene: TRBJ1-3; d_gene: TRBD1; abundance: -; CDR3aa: CASSHRQGAGNTIYF; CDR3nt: TGCGCCAGCAGTCATAGACAGGGAGCAGGAAACACCATATATTTT
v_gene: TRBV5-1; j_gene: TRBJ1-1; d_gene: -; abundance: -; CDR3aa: CASSLAGGVNTEAFF; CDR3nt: TGCGCCAGCAGCTTGGCCGGGGGGGTCAACACTGAAGCTTTCTTT
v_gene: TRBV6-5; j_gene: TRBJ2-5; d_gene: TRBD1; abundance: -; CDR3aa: CASTPGQRQETQYF; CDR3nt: TGTGCCAGCACCCCGGGACAGAGACAAGAGACCCAGTACTTC
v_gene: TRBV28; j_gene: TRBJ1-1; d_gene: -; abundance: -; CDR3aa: CASSPPYGMGPEAFF; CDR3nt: TGTGCCAGCAGCCCCCCTTATGGAATGGGCCCTGAAGCTTTCTTT
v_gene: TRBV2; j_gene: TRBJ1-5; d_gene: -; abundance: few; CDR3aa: CASSGRTDSNQPQHF; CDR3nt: TGTGCCAGCAGTGGGAGGACGGATAGCAATCAGCCCCAGCATTTT
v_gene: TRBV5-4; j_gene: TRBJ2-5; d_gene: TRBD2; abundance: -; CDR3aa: CASSRSRAGSKETQYF; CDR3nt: TGTGCCAGCAGCCGAAGCCGAGCGGGATCCAAGGAGACCCAGTACTTC
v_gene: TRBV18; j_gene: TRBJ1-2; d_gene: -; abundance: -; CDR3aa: CASSAVGHLYGYTF; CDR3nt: TGTGCCAGCTCAGCCGTAGGGCATCTCTATGGCTACACCTTC
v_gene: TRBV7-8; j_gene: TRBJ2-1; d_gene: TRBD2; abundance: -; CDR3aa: CASSPRLAGGMSSYNEQFF; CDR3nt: TGTGCCAGCAGCCCGAGACTAGCGGGAGGGATGAGCTCCTACAATGAGCAGTTCTTC
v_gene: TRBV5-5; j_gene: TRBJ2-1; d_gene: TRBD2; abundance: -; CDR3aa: CASSLTSGPSSYNEQFF; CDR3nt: TGTGCCAGCAGCTTGACTAGCGGACCAAGCTCCTACAATGAGCAGTTCTTC
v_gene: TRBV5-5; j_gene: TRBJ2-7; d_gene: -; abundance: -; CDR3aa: CASSLTENEQYF; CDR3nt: TGTGCCAGCAGCTTGACAGAAAACGAGCAGTACTTC
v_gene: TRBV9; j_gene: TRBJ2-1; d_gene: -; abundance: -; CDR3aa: CASSADNEQFF; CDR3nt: TGTGCCAGCAGCGCAGACAATGAGCAGTTCTTC
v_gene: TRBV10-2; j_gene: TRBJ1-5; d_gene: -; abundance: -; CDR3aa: CASSEVRGVEQPQHF; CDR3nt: TGCGCCAGCAGTGAAGTCAGGGGTGTAGAGCAGCCCCAGCATTTT
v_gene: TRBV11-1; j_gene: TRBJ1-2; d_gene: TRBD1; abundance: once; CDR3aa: CASSGRDRGLNYGYTF; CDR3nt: TGTGCCAGCAGCGGCCGGGACAGGGGTTTAAACTATGGCTACACCTTC
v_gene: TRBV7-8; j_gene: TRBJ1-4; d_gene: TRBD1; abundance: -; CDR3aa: CASSLAGTGVEKLFF; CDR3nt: TGTGCCAGCAGCTTAGCCGGGACAGGGGTTGAAAAACTGTTTTTT
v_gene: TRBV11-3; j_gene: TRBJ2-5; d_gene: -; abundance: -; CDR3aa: CASSGLNQETQYF; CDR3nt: TGTGCCAGCAGCGGGTTGAACCAAGAGACCCAGTACTTC
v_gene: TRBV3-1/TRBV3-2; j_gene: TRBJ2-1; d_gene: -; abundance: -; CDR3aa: CASSQEGGLLVFF; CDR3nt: TGTGCCAGCAGCCAAGAGGGCGGACTCCTTGTTTTCTTC
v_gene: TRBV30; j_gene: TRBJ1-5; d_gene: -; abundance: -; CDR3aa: CAWGSNQPQHF; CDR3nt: TGTGCCTGGGGAAGCAATCAGCCCCAGCATTTT
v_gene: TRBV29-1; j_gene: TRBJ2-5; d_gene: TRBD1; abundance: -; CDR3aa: CSVATGVGETQYF; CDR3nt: TGCAGCGTAGCGACAGGGGTCGGGGAGACCCAGTACTTC
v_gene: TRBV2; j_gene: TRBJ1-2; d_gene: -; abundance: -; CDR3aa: CASSEGVLGVYGGYTF; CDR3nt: TGTGCCAGCAGTGAAGGGGTCCTGGGGGTGTATGGTGGCTACACCTTC
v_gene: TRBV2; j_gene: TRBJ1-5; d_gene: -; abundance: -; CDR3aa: CASSEGPNQPQHF; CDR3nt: TGTGCCAGCAGTGAGGGCCCTAATCAGCCCCAGCATTTT
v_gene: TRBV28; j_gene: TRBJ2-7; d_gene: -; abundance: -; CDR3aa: CASSLKRAEQYF; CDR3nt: TGTGCCAGCAGTTTAAAGCGGGCGGAGCAGTACTTC
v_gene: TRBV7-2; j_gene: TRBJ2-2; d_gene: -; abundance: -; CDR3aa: CASSLLGGTGELFF; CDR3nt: TGTGCCAGCAGCTTATTGGGGGGCACCGGGGAGCTGTTTTTT
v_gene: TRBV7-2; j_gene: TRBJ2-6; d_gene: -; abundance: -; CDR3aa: CASSLVGTSGANVLTF; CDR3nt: TGTGCCAGCAGCTTAGTGGGGACCTCTGGGGCCAACGTCCTGACTTTC
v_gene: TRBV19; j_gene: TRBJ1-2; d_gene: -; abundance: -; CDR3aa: CASTTGRTNYGYTF; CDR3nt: TGTGCCAGTACTACAGGGAGGACTAACTATGGCTACACCTTC
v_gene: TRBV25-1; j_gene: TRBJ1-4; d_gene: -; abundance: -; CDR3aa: CASSDRFNEKLFF; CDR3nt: TGTGCCAGCAGTGACCGGTTTAACGAAAAACTGTTTTTT
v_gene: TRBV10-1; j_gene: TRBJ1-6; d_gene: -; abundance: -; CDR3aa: CASSEYRDSPLHF; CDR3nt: TGCGCCAGCAGTGAGTACAGAGATTCACCCCTCCACTTT
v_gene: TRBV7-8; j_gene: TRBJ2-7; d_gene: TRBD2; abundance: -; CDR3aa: CASSSPGLAGVSYEQYF; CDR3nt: TGTGCCAGCAGCTCCCCGGGACTAGCGGGAGTGTCCTACGAGCAGTACTTC
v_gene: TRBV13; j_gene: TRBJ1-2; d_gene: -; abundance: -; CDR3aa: CASSSPQTHYGYTF; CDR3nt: TGTGCCAGCAGCTCCCCACAGACACACTATGGCTACACCTTC
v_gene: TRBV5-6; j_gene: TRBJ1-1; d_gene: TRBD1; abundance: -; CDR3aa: CASSLSWTGYTEAFF; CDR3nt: TGTGCCAGCAGCTTGTCATGGACAGGATACACTGAAGCTTTCTTT
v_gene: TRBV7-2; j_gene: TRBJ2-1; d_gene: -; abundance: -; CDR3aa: CASTHASGWPLTYNEQFF; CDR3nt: TGTGCCAGCACCCACGCTTCTGGCTGGCCGCTAACCTACAATGAGCAGTTCTTC